These 27 T cell receptor beta chains originate from one sample sequenced in a study of T cells after posttransplantation cyclophosphamide. Only in-frame clones appear in the TCRdb table, and some are missing; sequencing was by immunoSEQ multiplex PCR. The sample has approximately 45,000 clones; roughly 92% are singletons. Sequences were obtained from PBMCs. Receptors were obtained from a woman in her fifties or sixties in good health and a related stem cell transplant donor.

V is TRBV27 and J is TRBJ1-4, with 7 bases lining up with TRBD1. The length of the CDR3 is 15 residues. J lost 7 bases, V lost 6 bases, and 11 bases had no gene match. Germline lookup yields CDR1 MNHEY and CDR2 SMNVEV (reference sequence). CDR3 sequence reads: CASRQVQGSGEKLFF. CDR3 coding DNA: TGTGCCAGCAGACAAGTACAGGGGAGCGGTGAAAAACTGTTTTTT.

DNA of the CDR3: TGCGCCAGCAGCTTGACAGGGAGGGGTAGCAATCAGCCCCAGCATTTT. As protein: CASSLTGRGSNQPQHF. This rearrangement joins TRBV5-1 to TRBJ1-5; TRBD1 is a possible D gene (6 bases). The V gene's germline CDR1 is SGHRS and CDR2 YFSETQ. V lost 1 base, J lost 0 bases, and 11 bases lay in between. The CDR3 consists of 16 residues. The complete variable domain, with remaining parts taken from reference TRBV5-1 and TRBJ1-5, reads KAGVTQTPRYLIKTRGQQVTLSCSPISGHRSVSWYQQTPGQGLQFLFEYFSETQRNKGNFPGRFSGRQFSNSRSEMNVSTLELGDSALYLCASSLTGRGSNQPQHFGDGTRLSIL.

Regarding this clone: The junction and the germline gene differ at one end; a read error may be behind it. The chain recombines TRBV12-5 with TRBJ1-1; 10 nucleotides agree with TRBD1. The CDR3 runs 15 residues. In germline, CDR1 is LGHNT, CDR2 FRNRAP. The CDR3 coding sequence is TGTGCTAGTGGTTTGGGGAACGGACAGGGGGAGGTGAAATTGTTT. This translates into CASGLGNGQGEVKLF. Variable domain in full (rest from reference TRBV12-5 and TRBJ1-1): DARVTQTPRHKVTEMGQEVTMRCQPILGHNTVFWYRQTMMQGLELLAYFRNRAPLDDSGMPKDRFSAEMPDATLATLKIQPSEPRDSAVYFCASGLGNGQGEVKLFGQGTRLTVV.

V usage is TRBV6-1 and J usage is TRBJ1-1; weak D call: TRBD1 (6 bases). Trimming removed 4 bases at V and 3 bases at J, with 9 bases between. The CDR3 has 13 amino acids. CDR1 MNHNS and CDR2 SASEGT come from the germline V gene. CDR3 sequence: CASSGTDDTEAFF. The CDR3 DNA sequence: TGTGCCAGCAGTGGGACAGATGACACTGAAGCTTTCTTT.

Only a few counts were recorded for this clone. The V and J genes are TRBV6-1 and TRBJ1-1; D not resolved. The CDR3 totals 13 residues. V lost 3 bases to trimming and J lost 3 bases, with 8 bases between them. Germline values: CDR1 MNHNS, CDR2 SASEGT. CDR3 loop: CASSDREYTEAFF. The CDR3 DNA follows: TGTGCCAGCAGTGATAGGGAGTACACTGAAGCTTTCTTT.

In nucleotides, the CDR3 is TGCGCCAGCAGCCTGGGTGAGAACTACGAGCAGTACTTC. This codes for CASSLGENYEQYF. The V gene is TRBV5-1, the J gene TRBJ2-7; D is undetermined. V was cut by 4 bases and J by 3 bases, with 11 bases left in between. The CDR3 totals 13 residues. Germline V gene sequence: CDR1 SGHRS, CDR2 YFSETQ. Looking up the rest from reference TRBV5-1 and TRBJ2-7 gives the full variable domain: KAGVTQTPRYLIKTRGQQVTLSCSPISGHRSVSWYQQTPGQGLQFLFEYFSETQRNKGNFPGRFSGRQFSNSRSEMNVSTLELGDSALYLCASSLGENYEQYFGPGTRLTVT.

The chain combines TRBV28 with TRBJ2-7; weak D call: TRBD2 (7 bases). Germline V gene data show CDR1 as MDHEN and CDR2 as SYDVKM. The germline V and J ends were trimmed by 6 bases and 5 bases, with 20 bases remaining between them. The CDR3 spans 15 residues. CDR3 coding DNA: TGTGCCAGCAGGGGAGGGGGGGGAATTAGCAACGAGCAGTACTTC. Protein sequence: CASRGGGGISNEQYF.

This chain uses TRBV19 with TRBJ1-2; 7 bases align to TRBD1. Germline assignment: CDR1 LNHDA and CDR2 SQIVND (reference sequence). The length of the CDR3 is 15 residues. The V and J ends lost 4 bases and 4 bases, in that order; junction bases with no gene match: 9. In DNA form, the CDR3 reads TGTGCCAGTAGTAGACAGGGAAGCGTAACCTATGGCTACACCTTC. Translation gives CASSRQGSVTYGYTF.

The chain combines TRBV6-5 with TRBJ2-1; 8 nucleotides agree with TRBD1. The length of the CDR3 is 16 residues. Germline values: CDR1 MNHEY, CDR2 SVGAGI. The V segment lost 0 bases and the J segment 8 bases; nucleotides outside the gene matches: 9. CDR3 loop: CASSYSPGGEGDEQFF. The CDR3 nucleotides are TGTGCCAGCAGTTACTCGCCAGGGGGCGAAGGTGATGAGCAGTTCTTC.

The chain has TRBV7-2 and TRBJ1-5; 10 nucleotides agree with TRBD1. Looked up from germline, CDR1 is SGHTA and CDR2 is FQGNSA. V was pared by 7 bases and J by 7 bases, with 7 bases of the junction left unmatched. This CDR3 has 14 residues. The DNA of the CDR3 is TGTGCCAGCACGGGACAGGGGTTAGGACAGCCCCAGCATTTT. Its translation: CASTGQGLGQPQHF.

The rearrangement joins TRBV10-3 to TRBJ2-7; 7 nucleotides align to TRBD1. V lost 2 bases, J lost 2 bases, and 6 bases stayed unmatched. Germline CDR1 is ENHRY and CDR2 is SYGVKD. This CDR3 has 15 amino acids. CDR3 DNA: TGTGCCATCAGTGAGAGGCAGGGGGAACCCTACGAGCAGTACTTC. Translated, it gives CAISERQGEPYEQYF.

This chain joins TRBV27 and TRBJ2-2; D might be TRBD1 (6 bases). The germline V gene has CDR1 MNHEY and CDR2 SMNVEV (reference sequence). V lost 5 bases, J lost 1 base, and 11 bases lay in between. The CDR3 consists of 15 residues. The CDR3 region is CASSPPRGNTGELFF. The CDR3, as DNA: TGTGCCAGCAGTCCCCCCAGGGGGAACACCGGGGAGCTGTTTTTT.

J is TRBJ2-5 and V is TRBV15, with 7 bases fitting TRBD1. TRBJ2-7 matches the DNA end more closely, so the J call is doubtful. The CDR3 extends over 15 amino acids. Germline CDR1 and CDR2: LNHNV and YYDKDF (reference sequence). Here the CDR3 DNA reads TGTGCCACCAGCAAACCGACAGGGCCCCCCTACGAGCAGTACTTC. Translating it yields CATSKPTGPPYEQYF.

The chain is built from TRBV6-5 and TRBJ2-7; D is unclear. CDR1 and CDR2 (germline): MNHEY, SVGAGI. The CDR3 has 12 residues. V lost 6 bases, J lost 2 bases, and 8 bases lay in between. The CDR3 loop is CASRTITYEQYF. The CDR3 region has the DNA TGTGCCAGCAGGACAATAACCTACGAGCAGTACTTC.

The chain combines TRBV19 with TRBJ2-1, with 11 nucleotides matching TRBD2. V lost 7 bases to trimming and J lost 5 bases; unmatched junction nucleotides: 7. This CDR3 comprises 15 residues. Germline V gives CDR1 LNHDA, CDR2 SQIVND (reference sequence). CDR3 in amino acids: CASTPGLAANNEQFF. The CDR3, as DNA: TGTGCCAGTACCCCGGGACTAGCGGCCAACAATGAGCAGTTCTTC.

The chain couples TRBV5-1 to TRBJ1-1; tentatively, D is TRBD1 (5 bases). Germline lookup yields CDR1 SGHRS and CDR2 YFSETQ. The CDR3 covers 15 residues. Between the trimmed V and J ends, which lost 5 bases and 3 bases, there was a span of 17 bases. CDR3 sequence (DNA): TGCGCCAGCAGTAGCTCCCGGGGGGGGTACACTGAAGCTTTCTTT. This codes for CASSSSRGGYTEAFF.

The gene calls are TRBV18 and TRBJ2-3; D is ambiguous. V lost 2 bases to trimming and J lost 3 bases, with 6 bases between them. Germline V gene data show CDR1 as KGHSH and CDR2 as LQKENI. The CDR3 loop spans 13 amino acids. The CDR3 region has the DNA TGTGCCAGCTCACCAGAGGAGACAGATACGCAGTATTTT. This gives the protein CASSPEETDTQYF. Supplemented by reference TRBV18 and TRBJ2-3, the full variable domain reads NAGVMQNPRHLVRRRGQEARLRCSPMKGHSHVYWYRQLPEEGLKFMVYLQKENIIDESGMPKERFSAEFPKEGPSILRIQQVVRGDSAAYFCASSPEETDTQYFGPGTRLTVL.

The rearrangement uses TRBV7-8 and TRBJ1-6, with D maybe TRBD1 (6 bases). The germline gives CDR1 SGHVS, CDR2 FQNEAQ. The V and J ends lost 6 bases and 8 bases respectively, with 20 bases between them. The length of the CDR3 is 16 residues. The CDR3 reads CASSYLPGHGDSPLHF. The CDR3 DNA reads TGTGCCAGCAGTTACCTACCGGGACATGGAGATTCACCCCTCCACTTT.

The chain is built from TRBV7-2 and TRBJ1-1; D is ambiguous. The V and J ends lost 0 bases and 1 base respectively, with 9 bases between them. This CDR3 is 15 amino acids long. Germline loops: CDR1 SGHTA, CDR2 FQGNSA. The CDR3 coding sequence is TGTGCCAGCAGCTTAGCAGGAGCGGGGAACACTGAAGCTTTCTTT. As protein: CASSLAGAGNTEAFF.

This clone was observed a few times. V gene TRBV7-8 combines with J gene TRBJ1-3; TRBD1 aligns across 8 bases. The germline V gene has CDR1 SGHVS and CDR2 FQNEAQ. The V and J ends lost 5 bases and 0 bases, in that order; junction bases with no gene match: 3. The CDR3 is 15 residues long. The CDR3 reads CASSGDRISGNTIYF. In nucleotides, the CDR3 is TGTGCCAGCAGCGGGGACAGGATCTCTGGAAACACCATATATTTT.

The chain has TRBV11-2 and TRBJ2-7, with TRBD2 matching 9 bases. Per the germline V gene, CDR1 is SGHAT and CDR2 is FQNNGV. V lost 1 base to trimming and J lost 2 bases; unmatched junction nucleotides: 3. The length of the CDR3 is 15 residues. CDR3 nucleotides: TGTGCCAGCAGCTTAGCGCGGGGGGGCCCCTACGAGCAGTACTTC. It is translated as CASSLARGGPYEQYF.

The CDR3: CSVAHEQGPGYTF. CDR3 DNA sequence: TGCAGCGTTGCGCATGAACAGGGCCCCGGCTACACCTTC. The rearrangement links TRBV29-1 to TRBJ1-2; weak D call: TRBD1 (6 bases). The V end was cut by 4 bases, the J end by 8 bases, with 17 bases between. This CDR3 comprises 13 residues. Germline lookup yields CDR1 SQVTM and CDR2 ANQGSEA. Full variable domain (missing parts from reference TRBV29-1 and TRBJ1-2): SAVISQKPSRDICQRGTSLTIQCQVDSQVTMMFWYRQQPGQSLTLIATANQGSEATYESGFVIDKFPISRPNLTFSTLTVSNMSPEDSSIYLCSVAHEQGPGYTFGSGTRLTVV.

This chain uses TRBV27 with TRBJ1-2; D not resolved. The CDR3 covers 13 residues. Germline V CDR1 and CDR2: MNHEY, SMNVEV (reference sequence). Trimming left V 2 bases short and J 4 bases short, with 8 bases between. CDR3 protein: CASSLGQFYGYTF. The CDR3 DNA follows: TGTGCCAGCAGTTTAGGGCAGTTCTATGGCTACACCTTC.

The chain joins TRBV27 to TRBJ2-3; the match to TRBD1 covers 11 bases. The CDR3 runs to 15 residues. The junction had 2 bases not matched to a gene; V was cut back by 2 bases and J by 4 bases. Looked up from germline, CDR1 is MNHEY and CDR2 is SMNVEV (reference sequence). The CDR3 reads CASSLGDRGADTQYF. Here the CDR3 DNA reads TGTGCCAGCAGTTTAGGGGACAGGGGGGCAGATACGCAGTATTTT.

This clone was counted a single time. The chain couples TRBV2 to TRBJ2-1; TRBD2 might be the D (7 bases). Germline loops: CDR1 SNHLY, CDR2 FYNNEI. V was cut by 1 base and J by 5 bases, with 12 bases left in between. The CDR3 is made up of 15 amino acids. CDR3 in DNA: TGTGCCAGCAGTGAAGAGGGGGGGTGGGACAATGAGCAGTTCTTC. This translates into CASSEEGGWDNEQFF.

The CDR3 spells CASSPTGAGGREQYF. As DNA, the CDR3 is TGTGCCAGCAGCCCGACAGGTGCCGGTGGACGCGAGCAGTACTTC. The gene calls are TRBV4-2 and TRBJ2-7; TRBD1 might be the D (6 bases). Germline V lookup: CDR1 LGHNA, CDR2 YNFKEQ. V lost 4 bases, J lost 6 bases, and 19 bases lay in between. The CDR3 sequence is 15 residues long.

The chain combines TRBV11-2 with TRBJ1-1; a weak D match, TRBD1 (6 bases). This CDR3 spans 15 amino acids. Trimming took off 5 bases at V and 1 base at J, with 14 bases between the two ends. The V gene's germline CDR1 is SGHAT and CDR2 FQNNGV. The CDR3 protein is CASSATDRKNTEAFF. For the CDR3, the DNA is TGTGCCAGCAGCGCTACGGACAGAAAGAACACTGAAGCTTTCTTT.